This T cell receptor (beta chain) was identified during a study of T cell responses to AZD1222 COVID-19 vaccine. TCRdb keeps only in-frame clones here, not all; method: immunoSEQ multiplex PCR. The sample consists of about 270,000 clones, 85% to 95% of them appearing once. The germline V gene encodes CDR1 SGHNT and CDR2 YYREEE (reference sequence). Trimming left V 4 bases short and J 1 base short, with 11 bases between. CDR3 length: 14 amino acids. Study-wide results and caveats: Baseline seropositivity occurred in only a handful of AZD1222 recipients.

This clone has just one count. The antigen is not known. Sample: peripheral blood, taken 28 days after the second AZD1222 dose. V gene TRBV5-4 combines with J gene TRBJ1-1; D may be TRBD1 (5 bases). The sequence derives from an adult who received the AZD1222 COVID-19 vaccine. The CDR3 protein is CASSPGTANTEAFF. DNA of the CDR3: TGTGCCAGCAGCCCCGGGACGGCGAACACTGAAGCTTTCTTT.